This is a list of T cell receptor beta chains from one sample in a study of metastatic and nonmetastatic thyroid tumors. MiXCR was used by TCRdb to re-call the PCR reads. The profile shows 35,000 to 50,000 clones, more than 3% of them singletons. The specimen sequenced was blood. Receptors were obtained from a female donor with papillary thyroid cancer or a benign thyroid nodule (not recorded which). Some clones in this sample may be carry-over from other donors' samples. Both conserved end residues are part of each CDR3.

V,J,CDR3
TRBV10-3,TRBJ2-1,CAISGPGTNTDNEQFF
TRBV6-1,TRBJ2-7,CASSEADESSYEQYF
TRBV2,TRBJ1-4,CASSDPGRAEKLFF
TRBV7-2,TRBJ2-5,CASSPGLFSSWYQETQYF
TRBV6-2/TRBV6-3,TRBJ1-1,CASSYDWTAAKAFF
TRBV5-4,TRBJ1-6,CASSYAGTGRSLHF
TRBV19,TRBJ1-5,CASSLQGGNQPQHF
TRBV7-3,TRBJ2-2,CASETSGNTGELFF
TRBV20-1,TRBJ2-5,CSASPTGPGETQYF
TRBV15,TRBJ2-7,CATSREGDF
TRBV7-9,TRBJ2-3,CASSLSSFAAGGADTQYF
TRBV27,TRBJ2-2,CATSKATGELFF
TRBV6-1,TRBJ1-6,CASSSTGNSPLHF
TRBV7-8,TRBJ1-1,CASTNLRDRGPEAFF
TRBV6-1,TRBJ1-5,CASSEDTDQPQHF
TRBV12-3/TRBV12-4,TRBJ1-3,CASSLSGGLGNTIYF
TRBV6-5,TRBJ2-7,CASSYEPGQGVYEQYF
TRBV27,TRBJ1-5,CASRRQSYSNQPQHF
TRBV3-1,TRBJ2-7,CASSSSGLEQYF
TRBV5-1,TRBJ2-7,CASSFILAGCNEQYF
TRBV6-1,TRBJ2-2,CASKSGTGYTYTGELFF
TRBV6-4,TRBJ2-2,CASSSGSTGELFF
TRBV11-3,TRBJ2-2,CASNPTGFTGELFF
TRBV6-1,TRBJ2-7,CASTQDAYEQYF
TRBV9,TRBJ1-1,CASSVVTGDAEAFF
TRBV11-2,TRBJ1-1,CASSSPTGRATEAFF
TRBV20-1,TRBJ1-2,CSARDGGQAINYGYTF
TRBV5-4,TRBJ2-6,CASSFGQEPSGANVLTF
TRBV28,TRBJ2-1,CASSLAGGYYNEQFF
TRBV9,TRBJ2-1,CASSVGGGPYNEQFF
TRBV5-1,TRBJ2-7,CASSLAASGAYEQYF
TRBV5-1,TRBJ2-7,CASSLDGRGYEQYF
TRBV4-2,TRBJ2-2,CASSQDLRLNTGELFF
TRBV6-4,TRBJ2-1,CASSDGDWNEQFF
TRBV5-1,TRBJ2-2,CASLRDQITGELFF
TRBV5-1,TRBJ2-1,CASSLGGTNYNEQFF
TRBV5-1,TRBJ1-1,CASSLRLGDTEAFF
TRBV27,TRBJ1-6,CASSPSGTGINSPLHF
TRBV20-1,TRBJ2-7,CSAPVVSGYEQYF
TRBV2,TRBJ2-5,CASSVVGMETQYF
TRBV7-2,TRBJ1-1,CASSLSSGRMNTEAFF
TRBV28,TRBJ2-7,CASSPAIYEQYF
TRBV20-1,TRBJ2-7,CSARDQGGAGYEQYF
TRBV6-4,TRBJ1-6,CASSDSGQGASPLHF
TRBV28,TRBJ2-2,CASSFGGAGGFTGELFF
TRBV20-1,TRBJ2-4,CSARIPLAGWALMGNIHYF
TRBV28,TRBJ2-5,CASFTLEGSASKTQYF
TRBV10-3,TRBJ2-3,CAISSLPGPDTQYF
TRBV29-1,TRBJ2-2,CSVGEPGELFF
TRBV29-1,TRBJ1-1,CSVDFGRGEAFF
TRBV19,TRBJ2-7,CASSPRAGDEQYF
TRBV3-1,TRBJ2-2,CASTGGTGELFF
TRBV12-3/TRBV12-4,TRBJ1-3,CASREQGAGNTIYF
TRBV4-1,TRBJ1-5,CASSQGNNQPQHF
TRBV28,TRBJ2-3,CASSPLTSGIVTDTQYF
TRBV6-1,TRBJ1-1,CASSEATPGRGAFF